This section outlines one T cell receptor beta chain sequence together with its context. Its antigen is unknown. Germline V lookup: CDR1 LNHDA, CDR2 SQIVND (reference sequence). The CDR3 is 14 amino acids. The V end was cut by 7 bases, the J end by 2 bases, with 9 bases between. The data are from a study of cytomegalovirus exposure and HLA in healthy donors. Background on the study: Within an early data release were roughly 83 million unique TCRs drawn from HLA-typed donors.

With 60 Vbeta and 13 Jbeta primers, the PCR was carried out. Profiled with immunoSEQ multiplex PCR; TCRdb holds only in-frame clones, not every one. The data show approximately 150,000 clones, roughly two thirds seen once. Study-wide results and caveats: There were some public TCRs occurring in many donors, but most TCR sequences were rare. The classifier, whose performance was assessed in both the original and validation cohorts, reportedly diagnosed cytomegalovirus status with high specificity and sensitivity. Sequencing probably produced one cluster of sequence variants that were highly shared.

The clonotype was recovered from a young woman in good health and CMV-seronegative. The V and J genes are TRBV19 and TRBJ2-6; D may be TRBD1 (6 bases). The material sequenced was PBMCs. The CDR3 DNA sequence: TGTGCCAGTAAAGGGACAACTGGGGCCAACGTCCTGACTTTC. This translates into CASKGTTGANVLTF. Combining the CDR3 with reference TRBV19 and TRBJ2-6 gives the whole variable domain DGGITQSPKYLFRKEGQNVTLSCEQNLNHDAMYWYRQDPGQGLRLIYYSQIVNDFQKGDIAEGYSVSREKKESFPLTVTSAQKNPTAFYLCASKGTTGANVLTFGAGSRLTVL.